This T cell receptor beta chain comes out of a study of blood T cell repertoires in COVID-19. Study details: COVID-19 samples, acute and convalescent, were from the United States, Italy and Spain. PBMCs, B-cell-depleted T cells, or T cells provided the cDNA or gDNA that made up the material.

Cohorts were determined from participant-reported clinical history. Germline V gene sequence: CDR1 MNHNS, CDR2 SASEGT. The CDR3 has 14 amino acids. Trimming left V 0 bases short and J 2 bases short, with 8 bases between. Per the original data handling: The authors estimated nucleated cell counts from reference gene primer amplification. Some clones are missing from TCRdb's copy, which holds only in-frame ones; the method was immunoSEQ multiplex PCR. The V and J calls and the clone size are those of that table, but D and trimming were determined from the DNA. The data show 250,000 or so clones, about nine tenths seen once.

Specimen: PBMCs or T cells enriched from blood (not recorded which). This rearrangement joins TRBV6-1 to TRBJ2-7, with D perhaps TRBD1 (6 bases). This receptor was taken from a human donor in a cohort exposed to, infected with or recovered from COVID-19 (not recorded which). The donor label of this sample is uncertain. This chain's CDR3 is CASSEAAGAYEQYF. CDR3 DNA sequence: TGTGCCAGCAGTGAAGCGGCAGGGGCCTACGAGCAGTACTTC.